A single sample is the source of the 30 T cell receptor beta chains below, sequenced in a study of OX40 agonist ivuxolimab in advanced cancers. Receptor libraries were prepared by the immunoSEQ multiplex PCR assay. TCRdb limited this immuneACCESS table to in-frame rearrangements with V and J called. A share of clones is missing; checked studies link under half to unresolved V genes, and the rest is unexplained. The sample profile shows under 100,000 clones; under 90% of them were found once. More than 0.5% of the sample is held by the ten biggest clonotypes. The specimen comprised CD4+ or CD8+ T cells sorted from blood, sampled in a trial of the OX40 agonist ivuxolimab. These receptor sequences come from an adult with an advanced solid tumor such as melanoma, head and neck, liver or kidney cancer.

V usage is TRBV4-3 and J usage is TRBJ2-2; the D gene is possibly TRBD2 (6 bases). Trimming shortened V by 0 bases and J by 7 bases, and 12 bases separated the two germline ends. This CDR3 is built from 15 residues. Germline V lookup: CDR1 LGHNA, CDR2 YSLEER. The CDR3 reads CASSQEYSEGGELFF. The CDR3 DNA reads TGCGCCAGCAGCCAAGAGTACTCGGAGGGCGGGGAGCTGTTTTTT.

This clone has only one observation. V is TRBV5-5 and J is TRBJ1-1, with no clear D. Trimming stripped 6 bases from V and 3 bases from J, with 15 bases between. CDR3 length equals 14 residues. Per the germline V gene, CDR1 is SGHKS and CDR2 is YYEKEE (reference sequence). The CDR3 DNA is TGTGCCAGCACCCTCCGGCCGAAGGACACTGAAGCTTTCTTT. It translates to CASTLRPKDTEAFF.

The rearrangement links TRBV27 to TRBJ1-6, with D possibly matching TRBD1 (5 bases). Germline lookup yields CDR1 MNHEY and CDR2 SMNVEV (reference sequence). Trimming removed 3 bases from V and 7 bases from J, with 13 bases in between. This CDR3 has 15 residues. The CDR3 sequence: CASSLESGTNSPLHF. DNA of the CDR3: TGTGCCAGCAGTTTGGAGTCAGGGACCAATTCACCCCTCCACTTT.

The chain is built from TRBV27 and TRBJ2-2, with D perhaps matching TRBD1 (5 bases). The CDR3 has 15 amino acids. Germline loops: CDR1 MNHEY, CDR2 SMNVEV (reference sequence). V shed 1 base and J shed 7 bases, with 13 bases lying between them. CDR3 DNA sequence: TGTGCCAGCAGTTTATTCCCACTTCAGGGCGGGGAGCTGTTTTTT. It yields the protein CASSLFPLQGGELFF.

V and J are TRBV7-3 and TRBJ2-1; TRBD1 aligns across 9 bases. The CDR3 is 14 amino acids. Germline assignment: CDR1 SGHTA and CDR2 FQGTGA. After removal of 5 bases from V and 7 bases from J, the junction contained 6 bases not matched to a gene. The CDR3 DNA reads as TGTGCCAGCAGCCCGACAGGGGGTAGGAATGAGCAGTTCTTC. Translation gives CASSPTGGRNEQFF. Looking up the rest from reference TRBV7-3 and TRBJ2-1 gives the full variable domain: GAGVSQTPSNKVTEKGKYVELRCDPISGHTALYWYRQSLGQGPEFLIYFQGTGAADDSGLPNDRFFAVRPEGSVSTLKIQRTERGDSAVYLCASSPTGGRNEQFFGPGTRLTVL.

V and J are TRBV5-1 and TRBJ2-3, with TRBD1 identical over 9 bases. After removal of 0 bases from V and 4 bases from J, the junction contained 6 bases not matched to a gene. CDR3 length: 16 residues. The V gene's germline CDR1 is SGHRS and CDR2 YFSETQ. The CDR3 protein is CASSLAGTGRPDTQYF. The CDR3 DNA reads as TGCGCCAGCAGCTTGGCCGGGACAGGGCGACCAGATACGCAGTATTTT.

The chain employs TRBV9 and TRBJ2-1; 9 bases line up with TRBD2. CDR3 length: 18 residues. J gave up 0 bases and V 4 bases, and 11 bases lay outside the gene matches. The V gene's germline CDR1 is SGDLS and CDR2 YYNGEE. CDR3 in amino acids: CASSTAHSGGSSYNEQFF. The CDR3 bases are TGTGCCAGCAGCACAGCTCATAGCGGGGGAAGCTCCTACAATGAGCAGTTCTTC.

This chain joins TRBV30 and TRBJ2-5; possibly TRBD2 for D (7 bases). CDR1 and CDR2 from the germline V gene are GTSNPN and SVGIG (reference sequence). V lost 5 bases and J 5 bases, leaving 12 bases between the germline ends. The CDR3 extends over 12 amino acids. As DNA, the CDR3 is TGTGCCTGGGGGGGGGCCGGTGAGACCCAGTACTTC. This translates into CAWGGAGETQYF.

This chain connects TRBV19 to TRBJ1-2, with no clear D. This CDR3 contains 12 residues. The V gene lost 7 bases and the J gene lost 8 bases, with 14 bases spanning the gap. CDR1 and CDR2 from the germline V gene are LNHDA and SQIVND (reference sequence). The CDR3 nucleotides are TGTGCCAGTACGAAAAGGTTCGAAGGCTACACCTTC. It is translated as CASTKRFEGYTF.

This chain's CDR3 is CASTRHDTGELFF. The CDR3 DNA follows: TGTGCCAGTACAAGACACGACACCGGGGAGCTGTTTTTT. V and J are TRBV28 and TRBJ2-2; unclear D gene. Germline-derived CDR1 and CDR2 are MDHEN and SYDVKM. The CDR3 sequence is 13 residues long. V shed 9 bases and J shed 3 bases, with 11 bases lying between them.

This clone was seen more than once but under ten times. The chain has TRBV5-1 and TRBJ1-1, with a possible D match to TRBD1 (5 bases). V was cut by 0 bases and J by 3 bases, with 12 bases left in between. Germline V gene data show CDR1 as SGHRS and CDR2 as YFSETQ. The CDR3 is made up of 15 amino acids. CDR3 residues: CASSLAPGGDTEAFF. The CDR3 region has the DNA TGCGCCAGCAGCTTGGCCCCCGGGGGAGACACTGAAGCTTTCTTT.

The gene calls are TRBV19 and TRBJ2-5; D perhaps matches TRBD1 (5 bases). CDR1 and CDR2 (germline): LNHDA, SQIVND (reference sequence). The CDR3 runs 13 residues. Between the trimmed V and J ends, which lost 4 bases and 4 bases, there was a span of 10 bases. The CDR3 region has the DNA TGTGCCAGTAGTACAGGGTTGCGAGAGACCCAGTACTTC. This encodes CASSTGLRETQYF. The full variable domain, with the rest looked up from reference TRBV19 and TRBJ2-5, is DGGITQSPKYLFRKEGQNVTLSCEQNLNHDAMYWYRQDPGQGLRLIYYSQIVNDFQKGDIAEGYSVSREKKESFPLTVTSAQKNPTAFYLCASSTGLRETQYFGPGTRLLVL.

The chain combines TRBV4-3 with TRBJ2-1; 8 bases match TRBD1. CDR3 length: 14 residues. The J segment lost 6 bases and the V segment lost 2 bases, leaving 3 bases of the junction unmatched. Per germline, CDR1 LGHNA and CDR2 YSLEER. This CDR3 is CASSQFDRGNEQFF. In DNA, the CDR3 is TGCGCCAGCAGCCAATTCGACAGGGGCAATGAGCAGTTCTTC.

The J gene is TRBJ1-1, the V gene TRBV6-5; D may be TRBD1 (5 bases). V lost 8 bases, J lost 3 bases, and 13 bases lay in between. The CDR3 is 13 residues long. Germline assignment: CDR1 MNHEY and CDR2 SVGAGI. The CDR3 DNA follows: TGTGCCAGCGGGGGGGATAAGCACACTGAAGCTTTCTTT. Translated: CASGGDKHTEAFF.

V and J are TRBV7-2 and TRBJ1-1, with 7 bases aligning to TRBD1. Germline assignment: CDR1 SGHTA and CDR2 FQGNSA. The CDR3 spans 15 residues. V was clipped by 5 bases and J by 5 bases; unmatched bases: 11. The DNA of the CDR3 is TGTGCCAGCAGCCCCCAACAGGGGCGGTTGACTGAAGCTTTCTTT. Amino acids: CASSPQQGRLTEAFF.

The CDR3 DNA follows: TGCGCCAGCAGCTTGGTACCAGGGGGCGTCTACGAGCAGTACTTC. This translates into CASSLVPGGVYEQYF. The genes are TRBV5-1 and TRBJ2-7; 8 bases fit TRBD1. J lost 3 bases, V lost 0 bases, and 5 bases had no gene match. The CDR3 sequence is 15 residues long. Germline loops: CDR1 SGHRS, CDR2 YFSETQ. Full variable domain (remainder filled in from reference TRBV5-1 and TRBJ2-7): KAGVTQTPRYLIKTRGQQVTLSCSPISGHRSVSWYQQTPGQGLQFLFEYFSETQRNKGNFPGRFSGRQFSNSRSEMNVSTLELGDSALYLCASSLVPGGVYEQYFGPGTRLTVT.

The gene calls are TRBV6-5 and TRBJ1-5; possibly TRBD1 for D (5 bases). The V gene lost 6 bases and the J gene lost 2 bases, with 14 bases spanning the gap. CDR3 length: 15 residues. Germline lookup yields CDR1 MNHEY and CDR2 SVGAGI. The CDR3 sequence: CASSLRGAGNQPQHF. CDR3 coding DNA: TGTGCCAGCAGCCTTCGTGGGGCGGGCAATCAGCCCCAGCATTTT.

The chain joins TRBV6-5 to TRBJ2-7, with 10 bases matching TRBD2. From germline, CDR1 is MNHEY and CDR2 SVGAGI. The CDR3 totals 15 residues. With V trimmed by 6 bases and J by 4 bases, 9 bases remained unmatched. DNA for the CDR3: TGTGCCAGCAGGATGACCGGGACTAGCGTTTACGAGCAGTACTTC. The encoded protein is CASRMTGTSVYEQYF.

This clone was observed once. The V and J genes are TRBV5-1 and TRBJ1-1, with 8 bases matching TRBD1. Unmatched junction bases numbered 8, after V lost 5 bases and J lost 5 bases. The CDR3 is 14 amino acids. The germline CDR1 and CDR2 sequences are SGHRS and YFSETQ. The CDR3 reads CASREQGVETEAFF. CDR3 in DNA: TGCGCCAGCAGAGAACAGGGGGTGGAGACTGAAGCTTTCTTT.

This chain links TRBV19 with TRBJ2-2, with 9 bases fitting TRBD1. Trimming took 4 bases from V and 3 from J; bases not matched to a gene: 9. The CDR3 extends over 17 amino acids. Germline lookup yields CDR1 LNHDA and CDR2 SQIVND (reference sequence). In nucleotides, the CDR3 is TGTGCCAGTAGTAGTAATGTTCGGGACAGGGACACCGGGGAGCTGTTTTTT. This gives the protein CASSSNVRDRDTGELFF.

The rearrangement uses TRBV6-1 and TRBJ2-7; maybe TRBD1 (6 bases). CDR1 and CDR2 (germline): MNHNS, SASEGT. V was trimmed by 1 base and J by 0 bases, leaving 7 bases between them. CDR3 length: 14 amino acids. This chain's CDR3 is CASSEGTASYEQYF. CDR3 sequence (DNA): TGTGCCAGCAGTGAAGGGACAGCCTCCTACGAGCAGTACTTC.

This rearrangement joins TRBV5-1 to TRBJ2-7; TRBD2 matches 7 bases. Germline assignment: CDR1 SGHRS and CDR2 YFSETQ. Trimming at V came to 1 base and at J to 0 bases, leaving 7 bases not matched to a gene. This CDR3 contains 16 residues. The CDR3 nucleotides are TGCGCCAGCAGCTTGCAACTAGCGCCGAGCTCCTACGAGCAGTACTTC. Translating it yields CASSLQLAPSSYEQYF.

The rearrangement joins TRBV10-3 to TRBJ2-1; maybe TRBD1 (5 bases). The CDR3 is 12 residues long. V shed 4 bases and J shed 8 bases, with 9 bases lying between them. Germline assignment: CDR1 ENHRY and CDR2 SYGVKD. CDR3 DNA sequence: TGTGCCATCAGTGGACAGTCCGATGAGCAGTTCTTC. Translating it yields CAISGQSDEQFF.

This sequence joins TRBV27 and TRBJ2-7; unclear D gene. From germline, CDR1 is MNHEY and CDR2 SMNVEV (reference sequence). The ends were cut back, 6 bases at V and 3 bases at J, with 12 bases in the middle. The CDR3 sequence is 13 residues long. The CDR3, as DNA: TGTGCCAGCAGCTCCTCCACCCTCTACGAGCAGTACTTC. It specifies CASSSSTLYEQYF.

The gene calls are TRBV7-9 and TRBJ2-3, with D unresolved. The V and J ends lost 2 bases and 3 bases respectively, with 6 bases between them. The V gene's germline CDR1 is SEHNR and CDR2 FQNEAQ (reference sequence). This CDR3 is 13 amino acids long. The CDR3 DNA reads as TGTGCCAGCAGCTTAATGGGTACAGATACGCAGTATTTT. It codes for CASSLMGTDTQYF. Complete variable domain (other parts from reference TRBV7-9 and TRBJ2-3): DTGVSQNPRHKITKRGQNVTFRCDPISEHNRLYWYRQTLGQGPEFLTYFQNEAQLEKSRLLSDRFSAERPKGSFSTLEIQRTEQGDSAMYLCASSLMGTDTQYFGPGTRLTVL.

J is TRBJ1-6 and V is TRBV5-4; TRBD1 agrees at 8 bases. Germline CDR1 SGHNT, CDR2 YYREEE (reference sequence). This CDR3 has 17 residues. V was pared by 0 bases and J by 8 bases, with 10 bases of the junction left unmatched. This CDR3 is CASSLGTGRLGDSPLHF. The CDR3 coding sequence is TGTGCCAGCAGCTTGGGGACAGGGAGGCTGGGGGATTCACCCCTCCACTTT.

This clone was counted a few times. V gene TRBV2 combines with J gene TRBJ1-5; tentatively, D is TRBD1 (5 bases). The CDR3 covers 14 residues. CDR1 SNHLY and CDR2 FYNNEI come from the germline V gene. V lost 5 bases to trimming and J lost 1 base, with 9 bases between them. The CDR3 DNA reads as TGTGCCAGCAGTTTCGACAGCAGCAATCAGCCCCAGCATTTT. Its protein product is CASSFDSSNQPQHF.

The V and J genes are TRBV4-3 and TRBJ2-1; 8 bases agree with TRBD2. The CDR3 is 15 amino acids. CDR1 is LGHNA and CDR2 is YSLEER in the germline V gene. V lost 4 bases to trimming and J lost 7 bases; unmatched junction nucleotides: 9. CDR3 loop: CASSPLAGTLNEQFF. The DNA for the CDR3 is TGCGCCAGCAGCCCCTTAGCGGGAACGTTAAATGAGCAGTTCTTC.

This chain uses TRBV6-5 with TRBJ2-3; a possible D gene is TRBD2 (7 bases). V shed 8 bases and J shed 6 bases, with 15 bases lying between them. Germline-derived CDR1 and CDR2 are MNHEY and SVGAGI. CDR3 length: 13 amino acids. The CDR3 region has the DNA TGTGCCAGCTATTTACGGGGGGCGGATACGCAGTATTTT. Translation: CASYLRGADTQYF.

The CDR3 region has the DNA TGTGCCAGCAGTTTATCATGGCCAGCCCCTAACACCGGGGAGCTGTTTTTT. Translating gives CASSLSWPAPNTGELFF. V and J are TRBV27 and TRBJ2-2; D ambiguous. V lost 0 bases to trimming and J lost 2 bases, with 13 bases between them. The CDR3 spans 17 residues. Germline V lookup: CDR1 MNHEY, CDR2 SMNVEV (reference sequence).